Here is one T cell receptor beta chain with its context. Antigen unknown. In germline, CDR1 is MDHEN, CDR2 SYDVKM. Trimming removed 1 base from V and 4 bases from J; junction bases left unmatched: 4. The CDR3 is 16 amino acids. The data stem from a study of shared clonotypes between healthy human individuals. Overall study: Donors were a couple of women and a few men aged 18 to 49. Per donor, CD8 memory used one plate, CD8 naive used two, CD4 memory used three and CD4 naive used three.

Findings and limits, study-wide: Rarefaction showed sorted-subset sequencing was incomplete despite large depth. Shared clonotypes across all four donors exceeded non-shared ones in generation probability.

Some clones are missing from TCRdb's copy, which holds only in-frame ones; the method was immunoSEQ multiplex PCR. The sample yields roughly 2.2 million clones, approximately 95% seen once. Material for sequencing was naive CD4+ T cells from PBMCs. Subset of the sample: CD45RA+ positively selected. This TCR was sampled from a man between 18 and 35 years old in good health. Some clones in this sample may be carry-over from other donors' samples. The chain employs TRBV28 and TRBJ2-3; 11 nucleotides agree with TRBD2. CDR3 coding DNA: TGTGCCAGCAGTTTATCTAGCGGGAGGTCATCAGATACGCAGTATTTT. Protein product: CASSLSSGRSSDTQYF.